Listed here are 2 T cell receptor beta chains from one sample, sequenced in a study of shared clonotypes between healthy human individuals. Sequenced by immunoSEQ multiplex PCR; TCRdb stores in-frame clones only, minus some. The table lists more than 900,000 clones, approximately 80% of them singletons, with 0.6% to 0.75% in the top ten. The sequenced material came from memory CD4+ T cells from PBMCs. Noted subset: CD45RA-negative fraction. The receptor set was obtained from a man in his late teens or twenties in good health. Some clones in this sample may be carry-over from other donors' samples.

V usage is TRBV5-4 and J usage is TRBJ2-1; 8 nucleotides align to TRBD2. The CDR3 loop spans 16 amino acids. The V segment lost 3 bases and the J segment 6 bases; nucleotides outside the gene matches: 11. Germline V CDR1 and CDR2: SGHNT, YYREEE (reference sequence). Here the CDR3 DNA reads TGTGCCAGCAGCTACGGGGCAAGCGGGAGCTCCAATGAGCAGTTCTTC. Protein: CASSYGASGSSNEQFF.

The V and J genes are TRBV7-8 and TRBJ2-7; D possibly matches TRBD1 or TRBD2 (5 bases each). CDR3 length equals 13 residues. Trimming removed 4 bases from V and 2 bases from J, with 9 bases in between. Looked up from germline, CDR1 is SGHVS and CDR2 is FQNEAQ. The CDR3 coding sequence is TGTGCCAGCAGCTGGGACGGTACCTACGAGCAGTACTTC. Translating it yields CASSWDGTYEQYF.